This is a list of T cell receptor beta chains from one sample in a study of STAT5B mutations in CD4+ large granular lymphocyte leukemia. Repertoires were generated with immunoSEQ multiplex PCR, while TCRdb's copy carries only in-frame clones and drops some. This table holds some 4,900 clones, 88% found once. The sequenced material came from PBMCs. The receptors here all came from a man aged 35 to 55 with CD4+ T-cell large granular lymphocyte leukemia. Each CDR3 is given with its conserved first and last residue. The D gene is left open where the match is weak. A row's size may be missing; if present it is once, few, many or a size class.

J: TRBJ1-1
V: TRBV5-6
size: -
D: TRBD1
length: 13
CDR3: CASSFNDREEAFF
DNA: TGTGCCAGCAGTTTCAACGACAGGGAAGAAGCTTTCTTT

J: TRBJ2-1
V: TRBV7-6
size: -
D: -
length: 13
CDR3: CASSLASENEQFF
DNA: TGTGCCAGCAGCTTGGCATCGGAAAATGAGCAGTTCTTC

J: TRBJ2-5
V: TRBV9
size: few
D: TRBD1
length: 13
CDR3: CASSVTGGETQYF
DNA: TGTGCCAGCAGCGTCACAGGGGGAGAGACCCAGTACTTC

J: TRBJ2-7
V: TRBV2
size: -
D: TRBD1
length: 13
CDR3: CASSEGGPYEQYF
DNA: TGTGCCAGCTCCGAAGGGGGCCCGTACGAGCAGTACTTC

J: TRBJ2-5
V: TRBV7-9
size: -
D: TRBD1
length: 14
CDR3: CASSSYRGLETQYF
DNA: TGTGCCAGCAGCTCTTACAGGGGGCTGGAGACCCAGTACTTC

J: TRBJ2-2
V: TRBV10-1
size: few
D: -
length: 12
CDR3: CASSEGTGELFF
DNA: TGCGCCAGCAGTGAGGGCACCGGGGAGCTGTTTTTT

J: TRBJ2-2
V: TRBV4-2
size: -
D: -
length: 13
CDR3: CASSRWGSGELFF
DNA: TGTGCCAGCAGCCGTTGGGGCAGCGGGGAGCTGTTTTTT

J: TRBJ2-1
V: TRBV5-1
size: -
D: -
length: 15
CDR3: CASSSSPYTAREQFF
DNA: TGCGCCAGCAGCTCGTCTCCTTATACCGCGAGGGAACAGTTCTTC

J: TRBJ1-4
V: TRBV5-6
size: -
D: -
length: 11
CDR3: CASSTGEKLFF
DNA: TGTGCCAGCAGCACTGGAGAAAAACTGTTTTTT

J: TRBJ2-1
V: TRBV7-2
size: -
D: TRBD2
length: 16
CDR3: CASSLGGSGGYNEQFF
DNA: TGTGCCAGCAGCTTAGGGGGTAGCGGGGGCTACAATGAGCAGTTCTTC

J: TRBJ1-1
V: TRBV7-9
size: -
D: -
length: 18
CDR3: CASSPAARSRTFYTEAFF
DNA: TGTGCCAGCAGCCCCGCAGCGAGATCCAGGACTTTTTACACTGAAGCTTTCTTT

J: TRBJ1-2
V: TRBV2
size: -
D: -
length: 14
CDR3: CASRPGPNQDGYTF
DNA: TGTGCCAGCAGACCCGGTCCTAATCAGGATGGCTACACCTTC

J: TRBJ1-2
V: TRBV7-9
size: -
D: -
length: 18
CDR3: CASSPRQVKLPSNYGYTF
DNA: TGTGCCAGCAGCCCCCGACAGGTTAAGCTCCCCTCTAACTATGGCTACACCTTC

J: TRBJ2-7
V: TRBV11-3
size: -
D: -
length: 14
CDR3: CASSQGRSSYEQYF
DNA: TGTGCCAGCAGCCAGGGACGGAGCTCCTACGAGCAGTACTTC

J: TRBJ1-2
V: TRBV18
size: -
D: -
length: 14
CDR3: CASSSTATNYGYTF
DNA: TGTGCCAGCTCATCGACAGCTACTAACTATGGCTACACCTTC

J: TRBJ2-1
V: TRBV7-7
size: -
D: -
length: 13
CDR3: CASSLAYSNEQFF
DNA: TGTGCCAGCAGCTTAGCCTATAGTAATGAGCAGTTCTTC

J: TRBJ2-3
V: TRBV5-1
size: -
D: -
length: 15
CDR3: CASSLGAEGTDTQYF
DNA: TGCGCCAGCAGCTTGGGGGCAGAAGGCACAGATACGCAGTATTTT

J: TRBJ2-1
V: TRBV4-1
size: -
D: -
length: 13
CDR3: CASSPSNRNEQFF
DNA: TGCGCCAGCAGCCCTTCTAATCGCAATGAGCAGTTCTTC

J: TRBJ1-1
V: TRBV7-9
size: few
D: -
length: 16
CDR3: CASSRLLRGDDTEAFF
DNA: TGTGCCAGCAGCCGACTCCTCCGGGGAGACGATACTGAAGCTTTCTTT

J: TRBJ2-2
V: TRBV6-1
size: -
D: -
length: 14
CDR3: CASSGLTNTGELFF
DNA: TGTGCCAGCAGCGGACTGACGAACACCGGGGAGCTGTTTTTT

J: TRBJ2-3
V: TRBV30
size: -
D: TRBD2
length: 18
CDR3: CAWSGVGAGGPMGDTQYF
DNA: TGTGCCTGGAGTGGGGTAGGGGCGGGAGGGCCTATGGGAGATACGCAGTATTTT

J: TRBJ2-5
V: TRBV5-4
size: -
D: TRBD1
length: 15
CDR3: CASSLRTGSGETQYF
DNA: TGTGCCAGCAGCTTGCGGACAGGGTCGGGGGAGACCCAGTACTTC

J: TRBJ2-7
V: TRBV28
size: -
D: -
length: 15
CDR3: CASSLYRTFSYEQYF
DNA: TGTGCCAGCAGTTTATACAGGACCTTCTCCTACGAGCAGTACTTC

J: TRBJ2-1
V: TRBV5-6
size: -
D: TRBD1
length: 16
CDR3: CASSLLPGQGGLEQFF
DNA: TGTGCCAGCAGCCTACTACCGGGACAGGGGGGTCTTGAGCAGTTCTTC

J: TRBJ1-1
V: TRBV6-1
size: few
D: -
length: 13
CDR3: CASKGKGGTEAFF
DNA: TGTGCCAGCAAAGGCAAGGGAGGCACTGAAGCTTTCTTT

J: TRBJ2-1
V: TRBV6-5
size: -
D: -
length: 13
CDR3: CASSLASENEQFF
DNA: TGTGCCAGCAGCTTGGCATCGGAAAATGAGCAGTTCTTC

J: TRBJ1-3
V: TRBV30
size: -
D: -
length: 12
CDR3: CAWTRGGNTIYF
DNA: TGTGCCTGGACTCGGGGAGGAAACACCATATATTTT

J: TRBJ2-2
V: TRBV6-1
size: -
D: TRBD1
length: 15
CDR3: CASSSGQGNTGELFF
DNA: TGTGCCAGCAGTTCCGGACAGGGGAACACCGGGGAGCTGTTTTTT

J: TRBJ2-7
V: TRBV4-2
size: -
D: -
length: 13
CDR3: CASSPREGGEQYF
DNA: TGTGCCAGCAGCCCCCGAGAGGGCGGCGAGCAGTACTTC

J: TRBJ2-5
V: TRBV5-1
size: -
D: TRBD1
length: 16
CDR3: CASSSASGTDQETQYF
DNA: TGCGCCAGCAGCTCCGCTTCCGGGACAGACCAAGAGACCCAGTACTTC

J: TRBJ2-7
V: TRBV7-9
size: -
D: TRBD2
length: 15
CDR3: CASSFRTSGRDEQYF
DNA: TGTGCCAGCAGCTTCCGGACTAGCGGGAGGGACGAGCAGTACTTC

J: TRBJ1-1
V: TRBV5-4
size: -
D: TRBD1
length: 13
CDR3: CASSLKGAPEAFF
DNA: TGTGCCAGCAGCCTGAAGGGGGCCCCTGAAGCTTTCTTT

J: TRBJ2-2
V: TRBV10-3
size: once
D: TRBD2
length: 15
CDR3: CATKGAGGETGELFF
DNA: TGTGCCACCAAGGGAGCGGGAGGGGAAACCGGGGAGCTGTTTTTT

J: TRBJ2-7
V: TRBV7-9
size: -
D: -
length: 16
CDR3: CASSLGTSGSSYEQYF
DNA: TGTGCCAGCAGCCTCGGTACGAGTGGGAGCTCCTACGAGCAGTACTTC

J: TRBJ1-5
V: TRBV7-9
size: once
D: TRBD1
length: 14
CDR3: CASSHTGEGQPQHF
DNA: TGTGCCAGCAGTCACACAGGGGAAGGTCAGCCCCAGCATTTT

J: TRBJ2-3
V: TRBV5-1
size: -
D: -
length: 15
CDR3: CASSLAGASTDTQYF
DNA: TGCGCCAGCAGCTTGGCAGGGGCGAGCACAGATACGCAGTATTTT

J: TRBJ2-2
V: TRBV27
size: -
D: -
length: 11
CDR3: CASKDTGELFF
DNA: TGTGCCAGCAAAGACACCGGGGAGCTGTTTTTT

J: TRBJ2-3
V: TRBV2
size: -
D: -
length: 15
CDR3: CASSPGRGLGDTQYF
DNA: TGTGCCAGCTCACCGGGACGAGGCCTGGGAGATACGCAGTATTTT

J: TRBJ2-1
V: TRBV7-6
size: -
D: TRBD2
length: 16
CDR3: CASSLGTSGSYNEQFF
DNA: TGTGCCAGCAGCTTAGGGACTAGCGGCTCCTACAATGAGCAGTTCTTC

J: TRBJ2-3
V: TRBV4-1
size: -
D: -
length: 16
CDR3: CASSQGLGTSTDTQYF
DNA: TGCGCCAGCAGCCAGGGCTTGGGGACAAGCACAGATACGCAGTATTTT

J: TRBJ1-5
V: TRBV2
size: -
D: -
length: 13
CDR3: CASRTGHRQPQHF
DNA: TGTGCCAGCCGTACAGGGCATCGGCAGCCCCAGCATTTT

J: TRBJ1-5
V: TRBV7-2
size: -
D: -
length: 12
CDR3: CASREGNQPQHF
DNA: TGTGCCAGCAGGGAGGGGAATCAGCCCCAGCATTTT

J: TRBJ2-7
V: TRBV6-6
size: once
D: TRBD1
length: 15
CDR3: CASSYPGTGLWEQYF
DNA: TGTGCCAGCAGTTACCCCGGGACAGGGCTTTGGGAGCAGTACTTC